Sequencing of this T cell receptor beta chain was carried out in a study of blood T cell repertoires in COVID-19 (TCRdb year 2020). Some background on the complete study: Collaborator samples came from the United States, Italy and Spain and covered acute and convalescent phases of COVID-19. Samples were obtained from the ongoing ImmuneRACE study (first 160 participants) and from 950 to 1,500 subjects provided by 6 global collaborators. The material from the prospective study consisted of cDNA or gDNA derived from T cells, B-cell-depleted T cells, or PBMCs. Subjects who had been exposed to COVID-19, were actively infected with it, or had recovered from it provided the deeply sampled blood TCRbeta repertoires that made up the dataset. The repertoires were made available in a free public database intended to serve as a resource for research on the immune response to SARS-CoV-2. HLA class I and class II types, where available, came from metadata supplied by the sample provider rather than from assay-based typing. Nearly every sample came with metadata listing a de-identified subject ID, COVID-19 status, age in years and sex.

Whole blood was collected in K2EDTA tubes by collaborating institutions according to the institutions' own protocols. For TCRbeta analysis, collaborators shipped samples in one of three forms: frozen whole blood, isolated PBMCs, or DNA extracted from either of those sample types. TCRbeta CDR3 regions were amplified from genomic DNA using the immunoSEQ Assay, a bias-controlled multiplex PCR. In the source study's methods: The number of nucleated cells in each sample was estimated by amplification of reference gene primers within the assay. To quantify the absolute abundance of each unique TCRbeta CDR3 rearrangement, sequence reads were collapsed and filtered. For each sample, productive Simpson clonality was calculated by taking the square root of Simpson's diversity index across productive rearrangements. TCRdb provides this immuneACCESS table in a form limited to in-frame rearrangements. Some clones are lacking; in checked studies, under half of them reflect an unresolved V gene, and why the rest are absent is not known. That table gives V, J and clone size, and the DNA gave D and trimming. This sample holds 100,000 to 150,000 clones; about 80% were observed only once. 12% of the sample goes to the ten largest clones.

The CDR3 goes from the cysteine to the phenylalanine over 17 residues. CDR3 DNA only is kept here, 51 bases in frame from base 1. General findings and caveats noted by the study authors: The amount of clinical and demographic metadata varied by source and participant and was provided uncurated.

A word on this clone: The specificity of this receptor is unknown. No much larger clone exists at a distance of one base, and base qualities are not known.

The chain is assembled from TRBV1 and TRBJ2-1; the table gives TRBD2 as D, unverified against the DNA. TRBV1 is annotated as a pseudogene. The source material was peripheral blood. This receptor was obtained from a man in his 60s with acute or convalescent COVID-19. CDR3 protein: CTSSQDQGSGIHNEQFF. The sequenced DNA: TGCACCAGCAGCCAAGATCAAGGTAGCGGGATACACAATGAGCAGTTCTTC.